The 24 T cell receptor beta chains below were found in one sample sequenced in a study of identical twins. TCRdb reprocessed the 5' RACE reads via MiXCR and lists one record per CDR3 protein. This sample carries 1,800,000 or so distinct CDR3 sequences, about 32% of them seen once, and the ten largest clones take roughly 0.3%. Sequencing input: cord blood. All receptors derive from a newborn girl in good health.

The chain combines TRBV5-1 with TRBJ2-1, with 13 bases identical to TRBD2. J gave up 7 bases and V 4 bases, and 8 bases lay outside the gene matches. The CDR3 totals 16 residues. Germline V gene lookup returns CDR1 SGHRS and CDR2 YFSETQ. The CDR3 region is CASSLTSGGARNEQFF. As DNA, the CDR3 is TGCGCCAGCAGCCTAACTAGCGGGGGGGCTCGGAATGAGCAGTTCTTC.

The chain joins TRBV10-3 to TRBJ2-1; 8 nucleotides line up with TRBD2. With 7 bases clipped from V and 5 bases from J, the junction kept 13 bases outside the gene matches. Germline V gives CDR1 ENHRY, CDR2 SYGVKD. This CDR3 contains 16 residues. The CDR3 protein is CAITLRLANDHNEQFF. The CDR3 DNA is TGTGCCATCACCCTACGACTAGCGAATGACCACAATGAGCAGTTCTTC.

This clonotype came up a few times. The V and J genes are TRBV12-3 or TRBV12-4 and TRBJ1-1; D remains unclear. The CDR3 runs to 14 residues. The V end was cut by 6 bases, the J end by 4 bases, with 15 bases between. The CDR3 reads CASSQVTSRTEAFF. The CDR3 region has the DNA TGTGCCAGCAGCCAGGTGACCTCTCGCACTGAAGCTTTCTTT.

This clonotype was seen more than once but under ten times. The chain combines TRBV5-1 with TRBJ1-2; no clear D gene. V was trimmed by 0 bases and J by 4 bases, leaving 19 bases between them. Germline V gene data show CDR1 as SGHRS and CDR2 as YFSETQ. This CDR3 contains 17 residues. The CDR3: CASSLAVVGGSSYGYTF. The CDR3 DNA reads as TGCGCCAGCAGCTTGGCCGTTGTTGGAGGGTCCTCCTATGGCTACACCTTC.

V is TRBV24-1 and J is TRBJ1-4; TRBD1 is a possible D gene (5 bases). The CDR3 is made up of 13 amino acids. From germline, CDR1 is KGHDR and CDR2 SFDVKD. Trimming cost V 0 bases and J 7 bases, with 5 bases left between them. The CDR3 is CATSDLTGEKLFF. For the CDR3, the DNA is TGTGCCACCAGTGATTTGACAGGTGAAAAACTGTTTTTT.

The table lists this clonotype with a count of one. The J gene is TRBJ2-1, the V gene TRBV12-3 or TRBV12-4; TRBD1 agrees at 10 bases. The CDR3 runs 15 residues. With 5 bases clipped from V and 5 bases from J, the junction kept 6 bases outside the gene matches. The CDR3 DNA is TGTGCCAGCAGTCCACCGGACAGGGGGGACAATGAGCAGTTCTTC. Amino acid sequence: CASSPPDRGDNEQFF.

The V and J genes are TRBV5-1 and TRBJ2-1; TRBD2 agrees at 11 bases. Germline V lookup: CDR1 SGHRS, CDR2 YFSETQ. The CDR3 is 15 amino acids. J lost 8 bases, V lost 5 bases, and 9 bases had no gene match. This CDR3 is CASSSSGGRRDEQFF. The CDR3 region has the DNA TGCGCCAGCAGTTCTAGCGGGGGGCGACGGGATGAGCAGTTCTTC.

This clonotype appeared a few times. The chain links TRBV5-1 to TRBJ2-7, with TRBD2 as a possible D gene (6 bases). The CDR3 contains 19 residues. V was pared by 1 base and J by 0 bases, with 23 bases between. Germline assignment: CDR1 SGHRS and CDR2 YFSETQ. The CDR3 sequence is CASSLSAGIGLPSSYEQYF. CDR3 DNA sequence: TGCGCCAGCAGCTTGTCGGCGGGGATTGGGCTTCCGAGCTCCTACGAGCAGTACTTC.

Comments on this clonotype: Possible read error: a much larger clone is one base away. V gene TRBV20-1 combines with J gene TRBJ2-3; perhaps TRBD1 as D (5 bases). The CDR3 spans 12 residues. Germline V gene data show CDR1 as DFQATT and CDR2 as SNEGSKA (reference sequence). CDR3 in amino acids: CGARDRWGAQYF. CDR3 DNA: TGCGGTGCTAGAGATCGGTGGGGCGCGCAGTATTTT.

This chain joins TRBV20-1 and TRBJ1-2; a possible D gene is TRBD1 (5 bases). Germline V lookup: CDR1 DFQATT, CDR2 SNEGSKA (reference sequence). The CDR3 is made up of 14 amino acids. Trimming shortened V by 0 bases and J by 5 bases, and 13 bases separated the two germline ends. The CDR3 sequence: CSARDTRGDYGYTF. In DNA, the CDR3 is TGCAGTGCTAGAGATACGAGAGGGGATTATGGCTACACCTTC.

The V gene is TRBV27, the J gene TRBJ2-1; 7 bases are shared with TRBD2. The CDR3 sequence is 17 residues long. The germline CDR1 and CDR2 sequences are MNHEY and SMNVEV (reference sequence). V was clipped by 6 bases and J by 0 bases; unmatched bases: 11. CDR3 residues: CASRGTRDYASYNEQFF. Written as DNA, the CDR3 is TGTGCCAGCAGGGGGACCCGGGACTACGCCTCCTACAATGAGCAGTTCTTC.

This clonotype was counted between two and nine times. V and J are TRBV20-1 and TRBJ2-5; 8 bases are a match to TRBD2. In germline, CDR1 is DFQATT, CDR2 SNEGSKA (reference sequence). The CDR3 has 19 amino acids. V lost 0 bases to trimming and J lost 1 base; unmatched junction nucleotides: 16. The CDR3 DNA sequence: TGCAGTGCTAGAGAGGGCTACACGGGGGGGCCCCAAATCCAAGAGACCCAGTACTTC. Translation gives CSAREGYTGGPQIQETQYF.

This clonotype was picked up a small number of times. This chain joins TRBV7-9 and TRBJ1-2, with D hard to call. V was cut by 4 bases and J by 4 bases, with 16 bases left in between. The CDR3 totals 15 residues. Germline CDR1 SEHNR, CDR2 FQNEAQ (reference sequence). CDR3 amino acids: CASSSVQIGGYGYTF. The CDR3 coding sequence is TGTGCCAGCAGCTCAGTACAGATAGGTGGCTATGGCTACACCTTC.

The sample holds many counts of this clonotype. This chain uses TRBV4-1 with TRBJ1-1; D possibly corresponds to TRBD1 (6 bases). Germline V CDR1 and CDR2: MGHRA, YSYEKL. V was shortened by 5 bases and J by 10 bases, with 14 bases between the two germline ends. CDR3 length: 12 amino acids. CDR3 nucleotides: TGCGCCAGCAGCTACTCGGGGGCAGGAGCTTTCTTT. Residues: CASSYSGAGAFF.

This clonotype was observed a few times. This rearrangement joins TRBV7-2 to TRBJ2-3; perhaps TRBD2 as D (5 bases). V lost 1 base, J lost 7 bases, and 15 bases lay in between. This CDR3 has 15 residues. CDR1 and CDR2 (germline): SGHTA, FQGNSA. CDR3 sequence reads: CASSLDRFAGNTQYF. The CDR3 DNA follows: TGTGCCAGCAGCTTAGACCGGTTCGCCGGGAATACGCAGTATTTT.

The chain couples TRBV27 to TRBJ1-5, with no clear D. Trimming took 5 bases from V and 4 from J, leaving 12 bases between them. Germline V gene sequence: CDR1 MNHEY, CDR2 SMNVEV (reference sequence). The CDR3 spans 14 residues. CDR3 nucleotide sequence: TGTGCCAGCAGTCCCCGACGGATTAATCAGCCCCAGCATTTT. Residues: CASSPRRINQPQHF.

The genes are TRBV10-3 and TRBJ2-3, with TRBD1 matching over 11 bases. Germline assignment: CDR1 ENHRY and CDR2 SYGVKD. This CDR3 is 14 amino acids long. V was pared by 8 bases and J by 4 bases, with 5 bases of the junction left unmatched. The CDR3: CAIEPGQGADTQYF. The CDR3 DNA is TGTGCCATCGAGCCGGGACAGGGGGCAGATACGCAGTATTTT.

This clonotype has only a few counts. CDR3 coding DNA: TGTGCCAGCAGAGGGGACAGGATTGAAGCTTTCTTT. Translating gives CASRGDRIEAFF. The chain is built from TRBV2 and TRBJ1-1, with 8 bases that match TRBD1. V lost 6 bases, J lost 7 bases, and 4 bases stayed unmatched. This CDR3 has 12 residues. Germline lookup yields CDR1 SNHLY and CDR2 FYNNEI.

The chain uses TRBV25-1 and TRBJ2-3, with D possibly matching TRBD1 (6 bases). This CDR3 comprises 17 residues. CDR1 and CDR2 from the germline V gene are MGHDK and SYGVNS. The V end lost 3 bases, the J end lost 0 bases, and 16 bases lay between the germline ends. CDR3 DNA: TGTGCCAGCAGTGATAGCCGGGACACCATTAGCACAGATACGCAGTATTTT. This encodes CASSDSRDTISTDTQYF.

This clonotype has just a few counts. Sequence at one end of the junction differs from germline and may be a read error. The rearrangement joins TRBV12-3 or TRBV12-4 to TRBJ2-7; D is unclear. The CDR3 runs 16 residues. CDR3 amino acids: CASSLARADNPYEQYF. The CDR3 nucleotides are TGTGCCAGCAGTTTAGCCCGGGCGGATAACCCCTATGAGCAGTACTTC.

This chain connects TRBV20-1 to TRBJ1-2; 7 nucleotides line up with TRBD1. V trimming: 0 bases; J trimming: 8 bases; junction bases outside the gene matches: 6. The CDR3 contains 13 residues. Germline lookup yields CDR1 DFQATT and CDR2 SNEGSKA (reference sequence). The CDR3 spells CSARENRGGGYTF. The CDR3 DNA sequence: TGCAGTGCTAGAGAGAACAGGGGAGGAGGCTACACCTTC.

This clonotype has only a few counts. The rearrangement links TRBV6-2 or TRBV6-3 to TRBJ2-7; 12 nucleotides align to TRBD2. Germline trimming cut 4 bases from V and 7 bases from J; bases unmatched to any gene: 8. CDR3 length: 15 residues. In germline, CDR1 is MNHEY, CDR2 SVGEGT. The CDR3 coding sequence is TGTGCCAGCAGTTCTAGCGGGAGGGCCGGTATTGAGCAGTACTTC. It is translated as CASSSSGRAGIEQYF.

This clonotype has only one observation. This chain links TRBV14 with TRBJ2-7; TRBD1 matches at 9 bases. CDR3 length: 14 amino acids. Germline lookup yields CDR1 SGHDN and CDR2 FVKESK. The V gene end was trimmed by 3 bases and the J gene end by 6 bases; junction bases not matched to a gene: 6. DNA for the CDR3: TGTGCCAGCAGCCATGGGGGGACAGGGAGCGAGCAGTACTTC. It is translated as CASSHGGTGSEQYF.

The chain employs TRBV7-9 and TRBJ2-4, with D perhaps given as TRBD1 or TRBD2 (5 bases each). Germline CDR1 and CDR2: SEHNR and FQNEAQ (reference sequence). The CDR3 is 14 residues long. V lost 5 bases to trimming and J lost 7 bases, with 15 bases between them. CDR3 nucleotides: TGTGCCAGCAGCCCGGCGGCCAGGGAGAACATTCAGTACTTC. As protein: CASSPAARENIQYF.